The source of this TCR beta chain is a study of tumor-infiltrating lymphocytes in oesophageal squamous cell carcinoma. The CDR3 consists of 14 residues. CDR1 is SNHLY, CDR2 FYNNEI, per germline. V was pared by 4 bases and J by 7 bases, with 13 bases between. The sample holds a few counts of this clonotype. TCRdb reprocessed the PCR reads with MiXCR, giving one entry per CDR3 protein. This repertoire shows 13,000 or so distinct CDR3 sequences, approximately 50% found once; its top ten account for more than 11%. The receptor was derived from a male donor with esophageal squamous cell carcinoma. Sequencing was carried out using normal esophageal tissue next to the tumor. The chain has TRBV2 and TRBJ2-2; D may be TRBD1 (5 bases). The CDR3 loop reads CASSAGPYNGELFF. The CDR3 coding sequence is TGTGCCAGCAGTGCAGGGCCGTATAACGGGGAGCTGTTTTTT.